These 20 T cell receptor beta chains originate from one sample sequenced in a study of early T cells in non-severe SARS-CoV-2 infection. TCRdb itself ran the 5' RACE reads through MiXCR, one entry per CDR3 protein. This repertoire shows roughly 43,000 distinct CDR3 sequences, 23% found once; its top ten account for under 6%. Sample: whole blood, taken at baseline. These receptors originate from an adult who was a healthcare worker with PCR-confirmed SARS-CoV-2 infection or an uninfected control (not recorded which).

The rearrangement links TRBV6-2 or TRBV6-3 to TRBJ1-2; no definite D call. CDR1 MNHEY and CDR2 SVGEGT come from the germline V gene. There are 13 residues in the CDR3. Trimming cost V 5 bases and J 2 bases, with 9 bases left between them. The CDR3 sequence: CASSPDDNYGYTF. In DNA, the CDR3 is TGTGCCAGCAGTCCGGACGACAACTATGGCTACACCTTC.

This chain uses TRBV12-3 or TRBV12-4 with TRBJ1-2, with 8 positions matching TRBD1. CDR3 length: 13 residues. V lost 8 bases, J lost 0 bases, and 2 bases stayed unmatched. The CDR3 DNA reads TGTGCCAGCGAACAGGGGGCTAACTATGGCTACACCTTC. Encoded protein: CASEQGANYGYTF.

V usage is TRBV5-1 and J usage is TRBJ2-1; D may be TRBD1 or TRBD2 (5 bases each). Trimming pared 3 bases from V and 2 bases from J, leaving 12 bases between. This CDR3 spans 15 amino acids. Germline CDR1 SGHRS, CDR2 YFSETQ. CDR3 bases: TGCGCCAGCAGCTCACCAGGGACCCCCTACAATGAGCAGTTCTTC. Amino acids: CASSSPGTPYNEQFF.

V gene TRBV20-1 combines with J gene TRBJ2-7; D is unclear. Germline CDR1 is DFQATT and CDR2 is SNEGSKA (reference sequence). CDR3 length equals 12 residues. V was shortened by 3 bases and J by 4 bases, with 10 bases between the two germline ends. DNA for the CDR3: TGCAGTGCTAGTTTACAAGCTTACGAGCAGTACTTC. Residues: CSASLQAYEQYF.

This clonotype was seen more than once but under ten times. The chain couples TRBV6-2 or TRBV6-3 to TRBJ1-1; D remains ambiguous. Germline V lookup: CDR1 MNHEY, CDR2 SVGEGT. V lost 4 bases to trimming and J lost 10 bases, with 16 bases between them. The CDR3 spans 13 residues. Written as DNA, the CDR3 is TGTGCCAGCAGTTTTGCCCCGGACGTAGGAGCTTTCTTT. Translation gives CASSFAPDVGAFF.

This clonotype was detected a few times. The rearrangement uses TRBV9 and TRBJ2-1; perhaps TRBD1 as D (6 bases). The CDR3 extends over 17 amino acids. Trimming removed 4 bases at V and 1 base at J, with 18 bases between. Per germline, CDR1 SGDLS and CDR2 YYNGEE. The CDR3 DNA sequence: TGTGCCAGCAGCTCACGAGAGGGACATGTATCCTACAATGAGCAGTTCTTC. Protein: CASSSREGHVSYNEQFF.

This clonotype turned up a few times. This chain joins TRBV19 and TRBJ2-1; D gene unclear. V dropped 6 bases and J dropped 0 bases, with 21 bases sitting between them. The CDR3 is 18 amino acids. The V gene's germline CDR1 is LNHDA and CDR2 SQIVND (reference sequence). In nucleotides, the CDR3 is TGTGCCAGTAGCCTCCTATTTCGGGTGGAGAGCTCCTACAATGAGCAGTTCTTC. Its protein product is CASSLLFRVESSYNEQFF.

This rearrangement joins TRBV29-1 to TRBJ2-7; 13 bases fit TRBD2. Germline CDR1 and CDR2: SQVTM and ANQGSEA. The CDR3 loop spans 15 amino acids. Germline trimming cut 6 bases from V and 2 bases from J; bases unmatched to any gene: 7. In nucleotides, the CDR3 is TGCAGCGTCGATGGACTAGCGGGGGATCCCTACGAGCAGTACTTC. This codes for CSVDGLAGDPYEQYF.

This chain links TRBV5-1 with TRBJ2-2; 11 nucleotides agree with TRBD2. There are 17 residues in the CDR3. After removal of 2 bases from V and 4 bases from J, the junction contained 7 bases not matched to a gene. Germline values: CDR1 SGHRS, CDR2 YFSETQ. CDR3 sequence: CASSLGPGLAVTGELFF. CDR3 nucleotides: TGCGCCAGCAGCTTAGGACCGGGACTAGCGGTCACCGGGGAGCTGTTTTTT.

The chain carries TRBV5-6 and TRBJ2-1; D possibly corresponds to TRBD1 (6 bases). There are 15 residues in the CDR3. Germline V gene sequence: CDR1 SGHDT, CDR2 YYEEEE. Between the trimmed V and J ends, which lost 3 bases and 3 bases, there was a span of 13 bases. The CDR3 spells CASSSFRGSYNEQFF. As DNA, the CDR3 is TGTGCCAGCAGCTCCTTCAGGGGCAGCTACAATGAGCAGTTCTTC.

The chain joins TRBV7-9 to TRBJ2-5; perhaps TRBD2 as D (5 bases). Trimming shortened V by 4 bases and J by 1 base, and 13 bases separated the two germline ends. Germline CDR1 SEHNR, CDR2 FQNEAQ (reference sequence). The CDR3 consists of 15 residues. DNA of the CDR3: TGTGCCAGCAGCTCCCGAGGGCCCCCCCAAGAGACCCAGTACTTC. Its translation: CASSSRGPPQETQYF. Together with reference TRBV7-9 and TRBJ2-5, the CDR3 gives the full variable domain: DTGVSQNPRHKITKRGQNVTFRCDPISEHNRLYWYRQTLGQGPEFLTYFQNEAQLEKSRLLSDRFSAERPKGSFSTLEIQRTEQGDSAMYLCASSSRGPPQETQYFGPGTRLLVL.

The V call is TRBV6-1, the J call TRBJ1-2; 8 bases are a match to TRBD1. The CDR3 covers 17 residues. Germline V gene data show CDR1 as MNHNS and CDR2 as SASEGT. Unmatched junction bases numbered 15, after V lost 6 bases and J lost 3 bases. CDR3 in DNA: TGTGCCAGCAGGGAGCGACTAGTGGACAGGGTTTACTATGGCTACACCTTC. Translating gives CASRERLVDRVYYGYTF.

This clonotype was seen a handful of times. The chain couples TRBV7-6 to TRBJ1-5; perhaps TRBD1 as D (6 bases). Germline-derived CDR1 and CDR2 are SGHVS and FNYEAQ. V lost 1 base and J lost 7, with 8 bases in between. The CDR3 extends over 13 amino acids. In DNA form, the CDR3 reads TGTGCCAGCAGCTTAGGGGGGGGCCAGCCCCAGCATTTT. Its translation is CASSLGGGQPQHF.

This clonotype appeared a few times. The CDR3 DNA sequence: TGCAGCGTTGATGGGACACTTCCTAGCACAGATACGCAGTATTTT. Translating gives CSVDGTLPSTDTQYF. This chain uses TRBV29-1 with TRBJ2-3; weak D call: TRBD1 (6 bases). The V gene's germline CDR1 is SQVTM and CDR2 ANQGSEA. This CDR3 region has 15 residues. Trimming removed 3 bases at V and 0 bases at J, with 13 bases between.

The chain has TRBV6-2 or TRBV6-3 and TRBJ1-1, with D maybe TRBD1 (5 bases). Trimming stripped 5 bases from V and 4 bases from J, with 17 bases between. The CDR3 loop spans 15 amino acids. Germline values: CDR1 MNHEY, CDR2 SVGEGT. CDR3 residues: CASSLIGGVGTEAFF. For the CDR3, the DNA is TGTGCCAGCAGTCTCATCGGGGGTGTGGGCACTGAAGCTTTCTTT.

The chain has TRBV10-3 and TRBJ2-1; weak D call: TRBD2 (6 bases). This CDR3 contains 15 residues. The germline V gene has CDR1 ENHRY and CDR2 SYGVKD. Trimming stripped 3 bases from V and 8 bases from J, with 17 bases between. In DNA form, the CDR3 reads TGTGCCATCAGTGAATTAGGGACTTCCACGTATGAGCAGTTCTTC. Encoded protein: CAISELGTSTYEQFF.

This clonotype was counted only a few times. In nucleotides, the CDR3 is TGTGCCAGCAGTTCACTTACCCGGGGGGATACGCAGTATTTT. It is translated as CASSSLTRGDTQYF. The chain is built from TRBV6-2 or TRBV6-3 and TRBJ2-3; possibly TRBD2 for D (6 bases). The CDR3 totals 14 residues. V gave up 4 bases and J gave up 6 bases, with 14 bases separating them. CDR1 is MNHEY, CDR2 SVGEGT, per germline.

This clonotype appeared a few times. The V gene is TRBV6-5, the J gene TRBJ2-1; possible D gene TRBD2, 6 bases. CDR1 MNHEY and CDR2 SVGAGI come from the germline V gene. The CDR3 sequence is 14 residues long. Trimming took off 0 bases at V and 9 bases at J, with 12 bases between the two ends. The CDR3 bases are TGTGCCAGCAGTTACTCGGGACTGGGGGGTGAGCAGTTCTTC. Translation: CASSYSGLGGEQFF.

This clonotype was found a few times. This rearrangement joins TRBV7-9 to TRBJ1-5, with D unresolved. With 6 bases removed from V and 4 bases from J, the gap between germline ends came to 16 bases. CDR1 SEHNR and CDR2 FQNEAQ come from the germline V gene (reference sequence). The CDR3 is made up of 15 amino acids. This chain's CDR3 is CASRQVEVRNQPQHF. CDR3 in DNA: TGTGCCAGCAGACAAGTAGAGGTGAGAAATCAGCCCCAGCATTTT.

J is TRBJ2-7 and V is TRBV7-2; D is ambiguous. Germline loops: CDR1 SGHTA, CDR2 FQGNSA. The CDR3 totals 13 residues. The V end was cut by 5 bases, the J end by 4 bases, with 12 bases between. CDR3 DNA sequence: TGTGCCAGCAGCCCTGGACGGATATACGAGCAGTACTTC. Encoded protein: CASSPGRIYEQYF.